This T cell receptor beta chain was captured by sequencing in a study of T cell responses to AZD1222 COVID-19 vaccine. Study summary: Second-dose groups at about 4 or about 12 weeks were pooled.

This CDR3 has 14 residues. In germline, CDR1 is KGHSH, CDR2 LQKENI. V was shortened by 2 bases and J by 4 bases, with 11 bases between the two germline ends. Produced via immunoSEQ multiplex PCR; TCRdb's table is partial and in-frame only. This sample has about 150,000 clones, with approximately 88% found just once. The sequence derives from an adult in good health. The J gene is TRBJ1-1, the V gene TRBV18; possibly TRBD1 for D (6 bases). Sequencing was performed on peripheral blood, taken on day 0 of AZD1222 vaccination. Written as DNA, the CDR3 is TGTGCCAGCTCACCAACGGGGGCGAGCACTGAAGCTTTCTTT. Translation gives CASSPTGASTEAFF.